Each of the 17 T cell receptor beta chains below was sequenced from the same sample in a study of OX40 agonist ivuxolimab in advanced cancers. The method was immunoSEQ multiplex PCR; TCRdb's version includes in-frame clones alone and lacks a portion of them. The sample carries 100,000 or so clones, about nine tenths recorded once. Sample: CD4+ or CD8+ T cells sorted from blood, taken in a trial of the OX40 agonist ivuxolimab. The receptors stem from an adult with an advanced solid tumor such as melanoma, head and neck, liver or kidney cancer.

This clone was observed once. V is TRBV28 and J is TRBJ1-2; 11 positions match TRBD1. J gave up 5 bases and V 2 bases, and 1 base lay outside the gene matches. Looked up from germline, CDR1 is MDHEN and CDR2 is SYDVKM. The CDR3 runs to 14 residues. The CDR3 region is CASSLGQGAYGYTF. Written as DNA, the CDR3 is TGTGCCAGCAGTTTAGGACAGGGGGCTTATGGCTACACCTTC.

The V and J genes are TRBV7-9 and TRBJ1-2; D is perhaps TRBD1 (6 bases). V dropped 3 bases and J dropped 4 bases, with 12 bases sitting between them. Germline V gives CDR1 SEHNR, CDR2 FQNEAQ (reference sequence). The CDR3 sequence is 14 residues long. The CDR3 nucleotides are TGTGCCAGCAGCTTGGGGGGCGCGAGCTATGGCTACACCTTC. Amino acid sequence: CASSLGGASYGYTF.

The gene calls are TRBV19 and TRBJ2-1; TRBD2 matches at 7 bases. Unmatched junction bases numbered 10, after V lost 10 bases and J lost 4 bases. Germline CDR1 and CDR2: LNHDA and SQIVND (reference sequence). The CDR3 is made up of 14 amino acids. CDR3 nucleotides: TGTGCCACCCGAAAGCGGGACTGGTACAATGAGCAGTTCTTC. Its translation: CATRKRDWYNEQFF.

This chain uses TRBV9 with TRBJ2-2; D unresolved. Trimming shortened V by 0 bases and J by 6 bases, and 15 bases separated the two germline ends. Looked up from germline, CDR1 is SGDLS and CDR2 is YYNGEE. The length of the CDR3 is 16 residues. The CDR3 region is CASSVAFAVQSGELFF. In DNA form, the CDR3 reads TGTGCCAGCAGCGTAGCTTTCGCGGTCCAATCCGGGGAGCTGTTTTTT.

J is TRBJ2-3 and V is TRBV7-9, with D unresolved. CDR1 SEHNR and CDR2 FQNEAQ come from the germline V gene (reference sequence). Trimming took off 5 bases at V and 2 bases at J, with 5 bases between the two ends. The CDR3 covers 12 residues. The DNA for the CDR3 is TGTGCCAGCAGCCAATCCACAGATACGCAGTATTTT. Translation: CASSQSTDTQYF.

The chain recombines TRBV18 with TRBJ2-1, with 8 bases identical to TRBD2. Trimming removed 4 bases from V and 3 bases from J; junction bases left unmatched: 8. The CDR3 has 16 residues. Germline CDR1 KGHSH, CDR2 LQKENI. This chain's CDR3 is CASSLLTSEIYNEQFF. The CDR3 bases are TGTGCCAGCTCACTTCTGACTAGCGAGATCTACAATGAGCAGTTCTTC.

The chain recombines TRBV5-1 with TRBJ1-1, with D perhaps matching TRBD1 (5 bases). CDR1 and CDR2 (germline): SGHRS, YFSETQ. V dropped 0 bases and J dropped 4 bases, with 13 bases sitting between them. This CDR3 has 15 residues. The CDR3 loop is CASSLAGQGGTEAFF. The CDR3 DNA follows: TGCGCCAGCAGCTTGGCCGGGCAGGGTGGCACTGAAGCTTTCTTT.

V gene TRBV15 combines with J gene TRBJ2-3; D might be TRBD1 (5 bases). The V and J ends lost 0 bases and 1 base respectively, with 14 bases between them. Germline loops: CDR1 LNHNV, CDR2 YYDKDF (reference sequence). There are 17 residues in the CDR3. This chain's CDR3 is CATSRDLWTRGTDTQYF. Here the CDR3 DNA reads TGTGCCACCAGCAGAGACCTCTGGACCAGGGGCACAGATACGCAGTATTTT.

The chain combines TRBV7-2 with TRBJ1-2; D is undetermined. This CDR3 is 16 amino acids long. Germline V CDR1 and CDR2: SGHTA, FQGNSA. The V end was cut by 3 bases, the J end by 8 bases, with 22 bases between. CDR3 in DNA: TGTGCCAGCAGCTTCCATCCAAGAACAGCGCCTTCAGGCTACACCTTC. Its protein product is CASSFHPRTAPSGYTF.

The V gene is TRBV5-1, the J gene TRBJ2-2; D is perhaps TRBD2 (6 bases). Germline CDR1 is SGHRS and CDR2 is YFSETQ. The ends were cut back, 5 bases at V and 6 bases at J, with 17 bases in the middle. The length of the CDR3 is 15 residues. The CDR3 sequence: CASSSGQGGPGELFF. CDR3 nucleotide sequence: TGCGCCAGCAGTTCGGGGCAGGGAGGTCCCGGGGAGCTGTTTTTT.

This clone is a singleton in its sample. The chain carries TRBV9 and TRBJ1-2; D remains unclear. V was pared by 3 bases and J by 2 bases, with 2 bases between. The germline V gene has CDR1 SGDLS and CDR2 YYNGEE. This CDR3 spans 11 amino acids. CDR3 coding DNA: TGTGCCAGCAGCGCGAACTATGGCTACACCTTC. Protein: CASSANYGYTF.

The chain links TRBV27 to TRBJ2-7, with a possible D match to TRBD2 (6 bases). This CDR3 contains 14 residues. Trimming left V 6 bases short and J 2 bases short, with 14 bases between. Per the germline V gene, CDR1 is MNHEY and CDR2 is SMNVEV (reference sequence). The CDR3 region has the DNA TGTGCCAGCAGGAGGAGGGAGTCCGCCTACGAGCAGTACTTC. This gives the protein CASRRRESAYEQYF.

V and J are TRBV13 and TRBJ2-7; 7 positions match TRBD2. V lost 0 bases and J lost 2; bases outside the gene matches: 7. CDR1 is PRHDT and CDR2 is FYEKMQ in the germline V gene (reference sequence). This CDR3 comprises 16 residues. The chain's CDR3 is CASSLGLPSGPYEQYF. DNA of the CDR3: TGTGCCAGCAGCTTAGGGCTGCCTAGCGGTCCCTACGAGCAGTACTTC.

The J gene is TRBJ1-1, the V gene TRBV28; 8 nucleotides agree with TRBD1. The CDR3 spans 17 residues. Trimming at V came to 3 bases and at J to 1 base, leaving 10 bases not matched to a gene. Germline values: CDR1 MDHEN, CDR2 SYDVKM. This CDR3 is CASSLNIGTGQNTEAFF. The DNA of the CDR3 is TGTGCCAGCAGTTTGAATATCGGGACAGGACAGAACACTGAAGCTTTCTTT.

The V gene is TRBV30, the J gene TRBJ1-3; TRBD1 might be the D (5 bases). The V and J ends lost 0 bases and 6 bases respectively, with 12 bases between them. The CDR3 totals 14 residues. Germline CDR1 GTSNPN, CDR2 SVGIG (reference sequence). DNA of the CDR3: TGTGCCTGGAGTGTACCCAGGGAATTAAACACCATATATTTT. This translates into CAWSVPRELNTIYF.

The chain joins TRBV28 to TRBJ1-2; tentative D call: TRBD1 (6 bases). This CDR3 contains 12 residues. V lost 5 bases and J lost 8, with 12 bases in between. CDR1 is MDHEN, CDR2 SYDVKM, per germline. The CDR3, as DNA: TGTGCCAGCAGTAGCAGGGGTGGCGGCTACACCTTC. It encodes CASSSRGGGYTF.

The chain joins TRBV28 to TRBJ1-5; no firm D call. Trimming took off 1 base at V and 0 bases at J, with 4 bases between the two ends. CDR3 length equals 14 residues. Germline loops: CDR1 MDHEN, CDR2 SYDVKM. CDR3 nucleotides: TGTGCCAGCAGTTTATTGAATAGCAATCAGCCCCAGCATTTT. It yields the protein CASSLLNSNQPQHF. The variable domain in full, with the rest retrieved from reference TRBV28 and TRBJ1-5, is DVKVTQSSRYLVKRTGEKVFLECVQDMDHENMFWYRQDPGLGLRLIYFSYDVKMKEKGDIPEGYSVSREKKERFSLILESASTNQTSMYLCASSLLNSNQPQHFGDGTRLSIL.